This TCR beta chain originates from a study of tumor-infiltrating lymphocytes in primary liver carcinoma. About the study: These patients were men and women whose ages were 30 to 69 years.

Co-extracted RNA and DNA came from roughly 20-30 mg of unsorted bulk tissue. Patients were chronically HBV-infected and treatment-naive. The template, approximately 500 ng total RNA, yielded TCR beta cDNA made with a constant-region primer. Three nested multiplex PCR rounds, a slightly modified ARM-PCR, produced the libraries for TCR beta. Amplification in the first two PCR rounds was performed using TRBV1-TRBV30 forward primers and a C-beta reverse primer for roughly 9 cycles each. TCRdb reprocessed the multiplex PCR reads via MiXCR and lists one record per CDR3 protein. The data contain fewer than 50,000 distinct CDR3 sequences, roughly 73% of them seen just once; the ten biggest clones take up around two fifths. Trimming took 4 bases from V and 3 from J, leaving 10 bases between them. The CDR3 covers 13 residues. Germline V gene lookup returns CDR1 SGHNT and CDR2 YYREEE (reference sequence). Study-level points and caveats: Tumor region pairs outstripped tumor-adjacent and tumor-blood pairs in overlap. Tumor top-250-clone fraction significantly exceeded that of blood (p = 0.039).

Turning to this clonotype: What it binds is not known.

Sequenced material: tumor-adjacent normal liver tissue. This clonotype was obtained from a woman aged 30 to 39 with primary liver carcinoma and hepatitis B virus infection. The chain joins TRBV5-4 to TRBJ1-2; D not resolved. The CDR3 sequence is CASSPFHDYGYTF. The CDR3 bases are TGTGCCAGCAGCCCATTCCACGACTATGGCTACACCTTC.